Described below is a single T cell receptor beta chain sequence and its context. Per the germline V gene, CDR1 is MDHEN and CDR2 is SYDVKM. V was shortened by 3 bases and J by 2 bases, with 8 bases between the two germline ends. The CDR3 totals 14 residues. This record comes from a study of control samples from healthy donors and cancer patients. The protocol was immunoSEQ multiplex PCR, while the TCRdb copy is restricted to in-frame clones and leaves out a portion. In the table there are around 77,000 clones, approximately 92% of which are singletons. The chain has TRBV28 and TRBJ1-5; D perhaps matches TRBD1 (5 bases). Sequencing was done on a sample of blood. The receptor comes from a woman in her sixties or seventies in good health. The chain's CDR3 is CASSLGDGNQPQHF. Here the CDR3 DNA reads TGTGCCAGCAGTTTGGGGGACGGCAATCAGCCCCAGCATTTT.